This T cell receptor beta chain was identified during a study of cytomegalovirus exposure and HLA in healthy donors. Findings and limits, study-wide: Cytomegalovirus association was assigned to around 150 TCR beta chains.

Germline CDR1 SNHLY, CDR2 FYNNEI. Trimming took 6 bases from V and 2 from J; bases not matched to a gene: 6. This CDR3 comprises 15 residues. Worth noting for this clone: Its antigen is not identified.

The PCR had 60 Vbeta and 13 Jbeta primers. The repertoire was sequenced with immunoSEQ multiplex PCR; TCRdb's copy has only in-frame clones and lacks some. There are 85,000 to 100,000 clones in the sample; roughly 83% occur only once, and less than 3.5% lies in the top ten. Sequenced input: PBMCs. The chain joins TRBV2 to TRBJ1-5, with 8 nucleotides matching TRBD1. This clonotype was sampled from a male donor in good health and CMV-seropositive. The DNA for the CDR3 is TGTGCCAGCAGGCCTGACAGGGGTGGCAATCAGCCCCAGCATTTT. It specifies CASRPDRGGNQPQHF.